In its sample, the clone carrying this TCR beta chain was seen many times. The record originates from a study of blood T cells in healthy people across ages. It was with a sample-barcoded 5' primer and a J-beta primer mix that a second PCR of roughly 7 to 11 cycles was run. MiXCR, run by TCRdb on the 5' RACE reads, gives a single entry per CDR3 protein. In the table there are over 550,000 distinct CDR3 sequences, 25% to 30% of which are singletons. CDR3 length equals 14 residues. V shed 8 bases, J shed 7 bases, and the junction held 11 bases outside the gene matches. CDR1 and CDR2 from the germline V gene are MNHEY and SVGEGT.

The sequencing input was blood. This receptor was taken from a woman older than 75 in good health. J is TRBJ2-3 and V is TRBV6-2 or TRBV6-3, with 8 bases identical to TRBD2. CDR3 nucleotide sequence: TGTGCCAGCGGGGATCCAGCGGGGGTGAATACGCAGTATTTT. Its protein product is CASGDPAGVNTQYF.